This T cell receptor beta chain was obtained from a study of neurological immune-mediated disorders. This clonotype was found many times. Sequence at one end of the junction differs from germline and may be a read error. Stated time point: longitudinal time-point 1 (baseline). Germline CDR1 is MNHEY and CDR2 is SVGEGT. The length of the CDR3 is 15 residues. A single run covered 15-18 subjects with over 180 million TCR-beta sequences. TCRdb ran MiXCR on the 5' RACE reads and lists one entry per CDR3 protein. The top ten clones hold around 7% of a sample with over 55,000 distinct CDR3 sequences, around 10% of them seen once.

The sample was PBMCs. The receptor was isolated from a male donor with HTLV-1-associated myelopathy (HAM/TSP). The chain joins TRBV6-2 or TRBV6-3 to TRBJ2-7; perhaps TRBD1 as D (5 bases). The CDR3 region has the DNA TGTGCCAGCAGTTACGGGCAGGGCGACTCCAACGAGCAGTACTTC. Protein product: CASSYGQGDSNEQYF.